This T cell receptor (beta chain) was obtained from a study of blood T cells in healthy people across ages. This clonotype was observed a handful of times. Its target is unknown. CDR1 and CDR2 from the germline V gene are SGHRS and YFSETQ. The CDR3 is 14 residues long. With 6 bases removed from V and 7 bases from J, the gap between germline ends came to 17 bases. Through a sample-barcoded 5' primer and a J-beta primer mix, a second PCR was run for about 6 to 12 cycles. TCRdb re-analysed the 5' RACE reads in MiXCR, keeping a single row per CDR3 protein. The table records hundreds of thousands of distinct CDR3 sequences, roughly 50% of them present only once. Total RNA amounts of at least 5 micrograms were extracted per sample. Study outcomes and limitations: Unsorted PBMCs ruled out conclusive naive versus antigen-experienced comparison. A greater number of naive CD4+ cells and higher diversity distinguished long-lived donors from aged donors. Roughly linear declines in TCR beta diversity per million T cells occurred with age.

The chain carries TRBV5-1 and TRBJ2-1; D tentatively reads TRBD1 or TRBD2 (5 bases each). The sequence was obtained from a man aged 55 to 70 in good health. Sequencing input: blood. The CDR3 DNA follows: TGCGCCAGCAACTCTCGACAGAGCGGTAATGAGCAGTTCTTC. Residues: CASNSRQSGNEQFF.